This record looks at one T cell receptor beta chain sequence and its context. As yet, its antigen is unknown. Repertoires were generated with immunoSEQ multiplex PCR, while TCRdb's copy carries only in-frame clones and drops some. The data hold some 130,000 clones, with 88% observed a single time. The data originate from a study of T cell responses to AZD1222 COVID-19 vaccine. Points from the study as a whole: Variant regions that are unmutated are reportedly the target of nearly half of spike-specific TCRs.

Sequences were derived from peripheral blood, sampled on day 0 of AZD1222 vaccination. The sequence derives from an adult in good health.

The CDR3 nucleotides are TGTGCCAGCAGCTTGCAGCGGGGGGCCCGCACAGATACGCAGTATTTT. It specifies CASSLQRGARTDTQYF. The chain employs TRBV5-4 and TRBJ2-3; 9 bases are shared with TRBD2. CDR1 SGHNT and CDR2 YYREEE come from the germline V gene (reference sequence). The CDR3 length is 16 residues. Losses at the gene ends were 1 base for V and 1 base for J; bases not matched to a gene: 4.